This T cell receptor beta chain was obtained from a study of T-cell reconstitution after alpha-beta-depleted transplantation in children. Study-level results: Hyperexpanded clones declined; after one year, newly produced T cells mostly supplied diversity. Day-60 TCRbeta diversity that was high in some patients was derived from surviving recipient T cells and thymic progenitors. Reported findings indicate that, about two months after transplant, alpha-beta T cells came from several hundred expanded clones, which were derived from non-depleted graft cells.

Preparation of the TCRbeta library involved a method that used unique molecular identifiers. TCRdb re-derived calls from the PCR reads in MiXCR, one entry per CDR3 protein. Among 200,000 or so distinct CDR3 sequences listed, approximately 8.4% were seen once. On this clonotype itself: Its specificity is not known.

Germline CDR1 is DFQATT and CDR2 is SNEGSKA (reference sequence). The ends were cut back, 5 bases at V and 2 bases at J, with 9 bases in the middle. The CDR3 consists of 12 residues. The V and J genes are TRBV20-1 and TRBJ2-5; D gene unclear. Sequenced material: PBMCs, mostly from graft donor cells, taken 360 days after TCRalphabeta/CD19-depleted stem cell transplant. This TCR was sampled from a male patient between 2 and 10 years old who had a stem cell transplant for acute myeloid leukemia, so the T cells may come from the graft donor. The CDR3 DNA sequence: TGCAGTGCTGACCTAGGTCAAGAGACCCAGTACTTC. Encoded protein: CSADLGQETQYF.